A selection of T cell receptor beta chains follows, all from one sample in a study of blood T cell repertoires in COVID-19. Assay: immunoSEQ multiplex PCR; the TCRdb copy retains only in-frame clones and omits some. Found here are roughly 160,000 clones, approximately 86% of them singletons; the top ten hold 6.9%. Sequencing was performed on peripheral blood. Source of these receptors: an elderly man with COVID-19, enrolled during active disease. CDR3s include the opening cysteine and the closing phenylalanine or tryptophan. A D gene is named only where the DNA matches it firmly. Expanded clones are given a class, and other clones once, few, many or no size at all.

>15|TRBV28|.|.|TRBJ1-4
CASSLSGVRREKLFF
TGTGCCAGCAGTTTATCGGGGGTCAGACGGGAAAAACTGTTTTTT
>14|TRBV19|.|TRBD1|TRBJ1-4
CASARDSPNEKLFF
TGTGCCAGTGCTAGGGACAGTCCTAATGAAAAACTGTTTTTT
>11|TRBV20-1|.|.|TRBJ2-7
CSAEGGGEQYF
TGCAGTGCCGAGGGAGGGGGCGAGCAGTACTTC
>14|TRBV5-4|once|.|TRBJ2-1
CASSSARGRDEQFF
TGTGCCAGCAGCTCTGCCCGGGGTAGGGATGAGCAGTTCTTC
>15|TRBV19|.|.|TRBJ2-2
CASSWAGSVAGELFF
TGTGCCAGTAGTTGGGCGGGAAGCGTGGCCGGGGAGCTGTTTTTT
>15|TRBV3-1/TRBV3-2|few|.|TRBJ2-7
CASSQGPGSFYEQYF
TGTGCCAGCAGCCAAGGGCCCGGGAGCTTCTACGAGCAGTACTTC
>13|TRBV18|.|TRBD1|TRBJ2-5
CASSPGQLETQYF
TGTGCCAGCTCACCGGGACAGCTAGAGACCCAGTACTTC
>15|TRBV6-5|.|TRBD1|TRBJ1-5
CASRGTAGSNQPQHF
TGTGCCAGCAGAGGGACAGCCGGTAGCAATCAGCCCCAGCATTTT
>9|TRBV7-7|.|.|TRBJ1-1
CASSPRAFF
TGTGCCAGCAGCCCGAGGGCTTTCTTT
>13|TRBV28|few|.|TRBJ1-5
CASSPPLNQPQHF
TGTGCCAGCAGCCCTCCCCTCAATCAGCCCCAGCATTTT
>14|TRBV28|.|.|TRBJ2-7
CASSLAGLAYEQYF
TGTGCCAGCAGTTTGGCAGGATTGGCCTACGAGCAGTACTTC
>15|TRBV11-2|few|.|TRBJ1-3
CASSLDRSPGNTIYF
TGTGCCAGCAGCCTAGATCGGTCCCCCGGGAACACCATATATTTT
>15|TRBV6-5|.|.|TRBJ1-2
CASSYGGEFGYGYTF
TGTGCCAGCAGTTACGGGGGGGAATTCGGCTATGGCTACACCTTC
>15|TRBV11-2|.|.|TRBJ2-3
CASSTLLGSSDTQYF
TGTGCCAGCAGCACCCTACTAGGTTCCTCAGATACGCAGTATTTT
>15|TRBV11-3|.|.|TRBJ1-1
CASSRGGRIDTEAFF
TGTGCCAGCTCCCGGGGGGGGAGGATCGACACTGAAGCTTTCTTT
>19|TRBV29-1|.|TRBD2|TRBJ2-1
CSVQGGSGGAYSSYNEQFF
TGCAGCGTCCAAGGAGGTAGCGGGGGGGCCTATAGCTCCTACAATGAGCAGTTCTTC
>13|TRBV5-1|.|.|TRBJ2-2
CASRTGPKGELFF
TGCGCCAGCAGGACAGGTCCCAAGGGGGAGCTGTTTTTT
>12|TRBV2|once|.|TRBJ2-7
CASSEQAYEQYF
TGTGCCAGCAGTGAACAGGCCTACGAGCAGTACTTC
>16|TRBV3-1/TRBV3-2|.|TRBD2|TRBJ2-5
CASSQGSGGLTETQYF
TGTGCCAGCAGCCAGGGGAGCGGGGGGCTGACGGAGACCCAGTACTTC
>15|TRBV6-2/TRBV6-3|once|TRBD2|TRBJ2-1
CASSYSSGGVNEQFF
TGTGCCAGCAGTTACTCGAGCGGGGGGGTCAATGAGCAGTTCTTC
>17|TRBV25-1|.|.|TRBJ2-7
CASSEYPPIGGKYEQYF
TGTGCCAGCAGTGAATACCCGCCTATCGGCGGAAAGTACGAGCAGTACTTC
>15|TRBV19|few|TRBD1|TRBJ1-1
CASSNPGTGDTEAFF
TGTGCCAGTAGTAACCCCGGAACAGGGGATACTGAAGCTTTCTTT
>13|TRBV29-1|.|.|TRBJ2-7
CSARGSVSYEQYF
TGCAGCGCCAGGGGATCTGTCTCCTACGAGCAGTACTTC
>17|TRBV27|once|.|TRBJ1-1
CASSLKGGGALNTEAFF
TGTGCCAGCAGTTTGAAAGGTGGGGGGGCACTGAACACTGAAGCTTTCTTT
>14|TRBV6-5|.|TRBD1|TRBJ2-7
CASRRQGSSYEQYF
TGTGCCAGCAGACGACAGGGGAGCTCCTACGAGCAGTACTTC
>15|TRBV7-9|.|TRBD1|TRBJ2-2
CASSYGTDNTGELFF
TGTGCCAGCAGCTACGGGACAGACAACACCGGGGAGCTGTTTTTT
>16|TRBV7-6|.|.|TRBJ1-5
CASSYKQGTPCRPQHF
TGTGCCAGCAGCTACAAACAGGGTACCCCCTGTCGGCCCCAGCATTTT
>14|TRBV2|.|TRBD2|TRBJ2-7
CASSAGRGAYEQYF
TGTGCCAGCAGTGCTGGACGGGGGGCCTACGAGCAGTACTTC
>15|TRBV2|.|.|TRBJ2-5
CASSEEVAAQETQYF
TGTGCCAGCAGTGAAGAAGTAGCGGCACAAGAGACCCAGTACTTC
>12|TRBV2|.|.|TRBJ2-1
CASRPYSNEQFF
TGTGCCAGCAGGCCCTATTCCAATGAGCAGTTCTTC
>15|TRBV9|.|TRBD1|TRBJ1-4
CASSVSSGGGEKLFF
TGTGCCAGCAGCGTCTCCTCAGGGGGTGGGGAAAAACTGTTTTTT
>16|TRBV7-8|.|.|TRBJ2-7
CASSSLRDTLVGEQYF
TGTGCCAGCAGCTCTCTCCGGGACACCTTAGTGGGCGAGCAGTACTTC
>15|TRBV5-1|.|TRBD2|TRBJ2-3
CASSPERGGTDTQYF
TGCGCCAGCAGCCCCGAGCGGGGGGGCACAGATACGCAGTATTTT
>12|TRBV27|.|.|TRBJ1-2
CASSDLNRGYTF
TGTGCCAGCAGTGATCTTAACCGGGGCTACACCTTC
>16|TRBV7-3|.|TRBD1|TRBJ1-3
CASSPGTGNSGNTIYF
TGTGCCAGCAGTCCCGGGACAGGGAATTCCGGAAACACCATATATTTT
>16|TRBV7-8|.|TRBD2|TRBJ2-7
CASSFRTGTSGYEQYF
TGTGCCAGCAGCTTTAGAACCGGGACTAGCGGATACGAGCAGTACTTC
>11|TRBV3-1/TRBV3-2|.|.|TRBJ2-7
CASSTGERLYF
TGTGCCAGCAGCACGGGAGAGCGGCTGTACTTC
>18|TRBV10-2|.|TRBD2|TRBJ2-1
CASSTGTSGGAGYNEQFF
TGCGCCAGCAGTACCGGGACTAGCGGGGGGGCTGGCTACAATGAGCAGTTCTTC
>15|TRBV3-1/TRBV3-2|few|TRBD1|TRBJ1-1
CASSQGQGWHTEAFF
TGTGCCAGCAGCCAGGGACAGGGCTGGCACACTGAAGCTTTCTTT
>15|TRBV2|.|.|TRBJ1-5
CASSDRAGGNQPQHF
TGTGCCAGCAGTGATCGTGCAGGCGGCAATCAGCCCCAGCATTTT
>15|TRBV5-5|.|TRBD2|TRBJ2-5
CASSSSGGHQETQYF
TGTGCCAGCAGCTCTAGCGGGGGGCACCAAGAGACCCAGTACTTC
>14|TRBV7-2|.|.|TRBJ1-4
CASRLQGMGEKLFF
TGTGCCAGCAGGTTACAGGGCATGGGAGAAAAACTGTTTTTT
>13|TRBV12-3/TRBV12-4|.|.|TRBJ1-5
CASSLRGYQPQHF
TGTGCCAGCAGTTTGCGGGGGTATCAGCCCCAGCATTTT
>15|TRBV3-1/TRBV3-2|once|TRBD1|TRBJ2-1
CASSQRGTGNNEQFF
TGTGCCAGCAGCCAAAGGGGGACAGGAAACAATGAGCAGTTCTTC
>14|TRBV5-4|.|.|TRBJ1-2
CASSLYSSDYGYTF
TGTGCCAGCAGCTTATACAGTTCGGACTATGGCTACACCTTC
>15|TRBV7-2|.|TRBD2|TRBJ2-2
CASSLGLAQPGELFF
TGTGCCAGCAGCTTAGGACTAGCCCAGCCCGGGGAGCTGTTTTTT
>16|TRBV28|.|.|TRBJ2-6
CASSLSGGAGANVLTF
TGTGCCAGCAGTTTATCAGGAGGGGCTGGGGCCAACGTCCTGACTTTC
>15|TRBV4-1|.|TRBD1|TRBJ1-6
CASSQDGQGNSPLHF
TGCGCCAGCAGCCAAGATGGACAGGGTAATTCACCCCTCCACTTT
>17|TRBV6-1|few|TRBD1|TRBJ1-2
CASSGGQGRRSYYGYTF
TGTGCCAGCAGTGGGGGACAGGGGAGACGGTCTTACTATGGCTACACCTTC
>12|TRBV19|.|TRBD2|TRBJ2-1
CASRETSGVWFF
TGTGCCAGCAGAGAAACTAGCGGGGTTTGGTTCTTC
>19|TRBV11-2|.|TRBD2|TRBJ2-4
CASSLLTSGGDRAKNIQYF
TGTGCCAGCAGCTTGCTAACTAGCGGGGGGGACAGGGCCAAAAACATTCAGTACTTC
>15|TRBV7-9|.|TRBD1|TRBJ2-5
CASSSRQGGSETQYF
TGTGCCAGCAGCTCCAGACAGGGGGGGTCAGAGACCCAGTACTTC